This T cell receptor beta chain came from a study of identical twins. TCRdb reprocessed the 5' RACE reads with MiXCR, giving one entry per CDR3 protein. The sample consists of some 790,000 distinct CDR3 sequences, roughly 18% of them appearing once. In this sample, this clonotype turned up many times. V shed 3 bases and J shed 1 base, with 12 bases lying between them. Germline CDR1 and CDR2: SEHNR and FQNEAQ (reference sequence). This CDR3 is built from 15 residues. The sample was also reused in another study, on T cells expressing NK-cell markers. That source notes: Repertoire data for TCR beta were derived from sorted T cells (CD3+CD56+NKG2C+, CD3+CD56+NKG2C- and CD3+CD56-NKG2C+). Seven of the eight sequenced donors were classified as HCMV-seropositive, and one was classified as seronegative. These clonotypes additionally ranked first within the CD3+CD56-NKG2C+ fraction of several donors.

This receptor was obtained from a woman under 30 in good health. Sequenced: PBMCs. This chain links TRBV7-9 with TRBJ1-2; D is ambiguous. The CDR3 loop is CASSLVKGSNYGYTF. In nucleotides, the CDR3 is TGTGCCAGCAGCTTGGTCAAAGGAAGTAACTATGGCTACACCTTC.